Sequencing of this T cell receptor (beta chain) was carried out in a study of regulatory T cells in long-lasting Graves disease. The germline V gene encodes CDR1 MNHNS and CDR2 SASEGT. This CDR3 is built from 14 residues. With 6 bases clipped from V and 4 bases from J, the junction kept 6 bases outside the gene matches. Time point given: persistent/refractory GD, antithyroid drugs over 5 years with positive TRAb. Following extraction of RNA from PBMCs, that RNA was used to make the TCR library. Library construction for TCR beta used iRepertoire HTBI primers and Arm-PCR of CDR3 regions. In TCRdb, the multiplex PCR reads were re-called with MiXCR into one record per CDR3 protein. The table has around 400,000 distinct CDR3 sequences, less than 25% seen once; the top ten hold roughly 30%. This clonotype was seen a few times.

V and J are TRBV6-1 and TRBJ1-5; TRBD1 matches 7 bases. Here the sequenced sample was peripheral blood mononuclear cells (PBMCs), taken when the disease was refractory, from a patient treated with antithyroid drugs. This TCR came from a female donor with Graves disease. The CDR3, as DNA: TGTGCCAGCAGCCGGACAGGAGCTAATCAGCCCCAGCATTTT. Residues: CASSRTGANQPQHF.